This TCR beta chain was documented in a study of shared clonotypes between healthy human individuals. Naive CD8 cells lacked CD45RO and underwent positive selection for CCR7, leaving out terminally differentiated effector memory CD45RA+ cells. An even split of each subset's genomic DNA across several immunoSEQ plates was performed. Authors' methods: ImmunoSEQ yielded junction-only sequences lacking quality scores, so filtering differed. Profiled with immunoSEQ multiplex PCR; TCRdb holds only in-frame clones, not every one. The D gene and trimming were derived from the DNA, and the V and J assignments and clone size from that table. The table lists about 580,000 clones, roughly 98% of them singletons. CDR1 MGHRA and CDR2 YSYEKL come from the germline V gene. The CDR3 has 14 residues. V trimming: 2 bases; J trimming: 3 bases; junction bases outside the gene matches: 4.

This TCR was sampled from a man aged 30 to 39 in good health. V usage is TRBV4-1 and J usage is TRBJ2-7, with 7 bases lining up with TRBD2. Sequences were obtained from naive CD8+ T cells sorted from blood. This CDR3 reads CASSQIAGRYEQYF. For the CDR3, the DNA is TGCGCCAGCAGCCAAATAGCGGGCCGCTACGAGCAGTACTTC.